This is a list of T cell receptor beta chains from one sample in a study of T cells in localized non-small cell lung cancer. Some clones are missing from TCRdb's copy, which holds only in-frame ones; the method was immunoSEQ multiplex PCR. This sample carries roughly 30,000 clones, about 89% of them seen once, and the ten largest clones take under 3%. Sequenced material: peripheral blood, taken before any cancer treatment. These receptor sequences come from a female donor older than 55 with stage I lung adenocarcinoma. Each CDR3 is given with its conserved first and last residue. D genes are given only for firm matches. Clone size is shown for a subset of rows, as once, few, many or a class of expanded clone.

J gene	clone size	D gene	V gene	CDR3 DNA	CDR3 protein
TRBJ2-2	-	TRBD2	TRBV5-1	TGCGCCAGCAGCTGGAGGACTAGCGGGAGGATCGGGGAGCTGTTTTTT	CASSWRTSGRIGELFF
TRBJ1-4	-	-	TRBV14	TGTGCCAGCAGCCTGGACAGCCGAAAACTGTTTTTT	CASSLDSRKLFF
TRBJ1-2	-	TRBD1	TRBV2	TGTGCCAGCAGTTCCGGGACAGACTATGGCTACACCTTC	CASSSGTDYGYTF
TRBJ2-1	-	TRBD1	TRBV28	TGTGCCAGCAGTTTCCAGGGGGCCGTAAATGAGCAGTTCTTC	CASSFQGAVNEQFF
TRBJ1-1	-	TRBD1	TRBV5-4	TGTGCCAGCAGACCCCCCGGGACAGGGCGGACTGAAGCTTTCTTT	CASRPPGTGRTEAFF
TRBJ2-2	-	TRBD1	TRBV7-2	TGTGCCAGCAGCTTAGCGGGACAGGGCAACACCGGGGAGCTGTTTTTT	CASSLAGQGNTGELFF
TRBJ2-7	-	TRBD1	TRBV30	TGTGCCTGGAGTCGACAGGGGTCGCAGTACTTC	CAWSRQGSQYF
TRBJ2-5	-	-	TRBV4-2	TGTGCCAGCAGCCAGGGAGGGGGGCGGTGGGAGACCCAGTACTTC	CASSQGGGRWETQYF
TRBJ1-2	few	-	TRBV5-1	TGCGCCAGCAGCCCAGATGCAGGGGTTGGGGCTGGTGGCTACACCTTC	CASSPDAGVGAGGYTF
TRBJ2-1	-	-	TRBV19	TGTGCCAGTAGTCCCCAGGAAGGCGAGCGGTTCTTC	CASSPQEGERFF
TRBJ1-4	-	-	TRBV5-4	TGTGCCAGCAGCTTGGACAGGTCAACTAATGAAAAACTGTTTTTT	CASSLDRSTNEKLFF
TRBJ2-7	few	TRBD2	TRBV7-2	TGTGCCAGCAGCCTGCGAAGCGGGGCAACCTACGAGCAGTACTTC	CASSLRSGATYEQYF
TRBJ2-3	-	TRBD1	TRBV29-1	TGCAGCGCAACCGGGACAGGGAACACAGATACGCAGTATTTT	CSATGTGNTDTQYF
TRBJ2-1	-	-	TRBV27	TGTGCCAGCAGTTTACCCCCAAACAATGAGCAGTTCTTC	CASSLPPNNEQFF
TRBJ2-7	-	-	TRBV29-1	TGCAGCGTCGTGGGTAACTCCTACGAGCAGTACTTC	CSVVGNSYEQYF
TRBJ1-1	-	-	TRBV2	TGTGCCAGCAGTGTCCAGGACACTGAAGCTTTCTTT	CASSVQDTEAFF
TRBJ2-7	-	TRBD2	TRBV7-9	TGTGCCAGCAGCTCGGGACTAGCGGGAAATAGGGACGAGCAGTACTTC	CASSSGLAGNRDEQYF
TRBJ1-5	-	TRBD1	TRBV19	TGTGCCAGTACCCGCGGGACAGGGGATCAGCCCCAGCATTTT	CASTRGTGDQPQHF
TRBJ1-1	-	-	TRBV19	TGTGCCAGTAGTGACCGACGGAAGAACACTGAAGCTTTCTTT	CASSDRRKNTEAFF
TRBJ2-7	-	TRBD1	TRBV5-6	TGTGCCAGCAGCCTGGGACAGGGGAGATACGAGCAGTACTTC	CASSLGQGRYEQYF
TRBJ2-1	-	-	TRBV7-6	TGTGCCAGCAGCCCCCCCCCGTCGGCGGGAATAGGCAATGAGCAGTTCTTC	CASSPPPSAGIGNEQFF
TRBJ1-2	-	TRBD1	TRBV5-4	TGTGCCAGCAGCTGGCCGGGACAGGGTAGCTATGGCTACACCTTC	CASSWPGQGSYGYTF
TRBJ2-7	-	TRBD2	TRBV19	TGTGCCAGTAGTGAAATAGCGGGGTCATTTCCCCCGTACTTC	CASSEIAGSFPPYF
TRBJ2-3	-	TRBD2	TRBV5-1	TGCGCCAGCAGTGCTAGCGGGAGAAACACAGATACGCAGTATTTT	CASSASGRNTDTQYF
TRBJ1-1	-	-	TRBV7-9	TGTGCCAGCAGCTTAATCGGAGGGACTGAAGCTTTCTTT	CASSLIGGTEAFF
TRBJ2-5	-	TRBD2	TRBV6-1	TGTGCCAGCAGTGGACTAGCGGGAGGGCCAGAGACCCAGTACTTC	CASSGLAGGPETQYF
TRBJ2-5	-	-	TRBV7-2	TGTGCCAGCAGCTTAAACCAAGAGGAGACCCAGTACTTC	CASSLNQEETQYF
TRBJ2-7	-	TRBD1	TRBV6-9	TGTGCCAGCAGTAAACCCGGGACAGTCGAGCAGTACTTC	CASSKPGTVEQYF
TRBJ2-1	-	-	TRBV10-3	TGTGCCATCCGGAACAGGAGCTCCTACAATGAGCAGTTCTTC	CAIRNRSSYNEQFF
TRBJ2-7	-	TRBD1	TRBV4-1	TGCGCCAGCAGCCCCTCACAGGGGGCAAACTACGAGCAGTACTTC	CASSPSQGANYEQYF
TRBJ2-1	once	-	TRBV21-1	TGTGCCAGCCGTTTCGGACTTTCCTACAATGAGCAGTTCTTC	CASRFGLSYNEQFF
TRBJ2-1	-	-	TRBV19	TGTGCCAGTAGCGATATTACAAGTCGGCAGTTCTTC	CASSDITSRQFF
TRBJ2-2	-	TRBD2	TRBV5-1	TGCGCCAGCAGCGTAACTAGCGGGAGTGGCCCCGGGGAGCTGTTTTTT	CASSVTSGSGPGELFF
TRBJ1-5	-	TRBD1	TRBV28	TGTGCCAGCACCACCAGGCAGGGGGCATACAATCAGCCCCAGCATTTT	CASTTRQGAYNQPQHF
TRBJ2-5	-	-	TRBV5-5	TGTGCCAGCAGCTTGGTAGGGTCGGAGACCCAGTACTTC	CASSLVGSETQYF
TRBJ2-3	-	TRBD2	TRBV5-4	TGTGCCAGCAGCTTTGGTCTAGCGGGCACAGATACGCAGTATTTT	CASSFGLAGTDTQYF
TRBJ2-1	-	-	TRBV5-1	TGCGCCAGCAACCTAGAGAGCTCCTACAATGAGCAGTTCTTC	CASNLESSYNEQFF
TRBJ1-2	-	-	TRBV5-4	TGTGCCAGCAGCTTGCCGACAACTAACTACGGCTACACCTTC	CASSLPTTNYGYTF
TRBJ1-4	-	TRBD1	TRBV5-1	TGCGCCAGCAGCGTGACAGGGCGCCCTAATGAAAAACTGTTTTTT	CASSVTGRPNEKLFF
TRBJ2-1	-	TRBD2	TRBV7-2	TGTGCCAGCAGCCGAGCTAGCGGCTCCTACAATGAGCAGTTCTTC	CASSRASGSYNEQFF
TRBJ1-2	once	-	TRBV19	TGTGCCAGTAGCCCCCATTCCAAGGGGCGCACCTATGGCTACACCTTC	CASSPHSKGRTYGYTF
TRBJ2-7	-	-	TRBV30	TGTGCCTGGAGTTTGCGCAGGACTTACGAGCAGTACTTC	CAWSLRRTYEQYF